Presented here are 24 T cell receptor beta chains from one specimen sequenced in a study of OX40 agonist ivuxolimab in advanced cancers. Assay used: immunoSEQ multiplex PCR; TCRdb lists only in-frame clones, some missing. The sample has tens of thousands of clones; 87% are singletons. The sequenced sample was CD4+ or CD8+ T cells sorted from blood, obtained in a trial of the OX40 agonist ivuxolimab. Every receptor here comes from an adult with an advanced solid tumor such as melanoma, head and neck, liver or kidney cancer.

This chain uses TRBV11-3 with TRBJ1-1, with D unresolved. CDR3 length equals 13 residues. CDR1 and CDR2 (germline): SGHNT, YENEEA. The ends were cut back, 4 bases at V and 2 bases at J, with 8 bases in the middle. CDR3 in amino acids: CASSSYSNTEAFF. CDR3 DNA: TGTGCCAGCAGCTCATACAGCAACACTGAAGCTTTCTTT.

The V and J genes are TRBV9 and TRBJ1-1; weak D call: TRBD1 (5 bases). Germline CDR1 is SGDLS and CDR2 is YYNGEE. V lost 5 bases and J 0 bases, leaving 17 bases between the germline ends. The CDR3 length is 16 residues. The CDR3 is CASSPRGVSLNTEAFF. The DNA of the CDR3 is TGTGCCAGCAGTCCCCGAGGGGTCTCCCTGAACACTGAAGCTTTCTTT.

This clone was counted a single time. The chain carries TRBV6-5 and TRBJ1-5; D is unclear. V lost 8 bases and J lost 5, with 16 bases in between. The V gene's germline CDR1 is MNHEY and CDR2 SVGAGI. The CDR3 is made up of 14 amino acids. The CDR3 sequence: CASSRVQTHQPQHF. CDR3 DNA: TGTGCCAGCTCAAGGGTCCAAACTCATCAGCCCCAGCATTTT.

This clone was counted a single time. V usage is TRBV5-6 and J usage is TRBJ2-7; TRBD2 aligns across 12 bases. CDR1 SGHDT and CDR2 YYEEEE come from the germline V gene. V lost 4 bases to trimming and J lost 5 bases; unmatched junction nucleotides: 7. The CDR3 extends over 15 amino acids. The CDR3 DNA is TGTGCCAGCAGCCCGTTATGGACTAGCGGGGACGAGCAGTACTTC. It specifies CASSPLWTSGDEQYF.

The rearrangement links TRBV15 to TRBJ2-7; 7 bases are a match to TRBD1. The CDR3 is made up of 14 amino acids. Per the germline V gene, CDR1 is LNHNV and CDR2 is YYDKDF (reference sequence). V lost 5 bases to trimming and J lost 3 bases; unmatched junction nucleotides: 7. The CDR3 coding sequence is TGTGCCACCAGCTACACGACAGGGAACTACGAGCAGTACTTC. Protein sequence: CATSYTTGNYEQYF.

In DNA form, the CDR3 reads TGTGCCAGCAGCCCAACAAGGGGGCAAGACCAAGAGACCCAGTACTTC. Protein product: CASSPTRGQDQETQYF. The chain links TRBV7-2 to TRBJ2-5, with 7 positions matching TRBD1. Germline assignment: CDR1 SGHTA and CDR2 FQGNSA. The CDR3 totals 16 residues. Trimming took 5 bases from V and 0 from J; bases not matched to a gene: 9.

This clone was observed once. The chain employs TRBV27 and TRBJ2-3, with a tentative D call TRBD2 (6 bases). Trimming left V 3 bases short and J 2 bases short, with 6 bases between. CDR1 and CDR2 (germline): MNHEY, SMNVEV (reference sequence). The CDR3 consists of 13 residues. CDR3 DNA: TGTGCCAGCAGTTTGCGGGACACAGATACGCAGTATTTT. Its translation: CASSLRDTDTQYF.

The V and J genes are TRBV7-2 and TRBJ2-7; no clear D. The V gene lost 1 base and the J gene lost 0 bases, with 10 bases spanning the gap. The CDR3 consists of 15 residues. Per germline, CDR1 SGHTA and CDR2 FQGNSA. Written as DNA, the CDR3 is TGTGCCAGCAGCTTAGGAGGCAGGTTCTCCTACGAGCAGTACTTC. The encoded protein is CASSLGGRFSYEQYF. Full variable domain (missing parts from reference TRBV7-2 and TRBJ2-7): GAGVSQSPSNKVTEKGKDVELRCDPISGHTALYWYRQSLGQGLEFLIYFQGNSAPDKSGLPSDRFSAERTGGSVSTLTIQRTQQEDSAVYLCASSLGGRFSYEQYFGPGTRLTVT.

The chain links TRBV5-4 to TRBJ1-3; weak D call: TRBD1 (5 bases). V lost 4 bases to trimming and J lost 3 bases, with 14 bases between them. The CDR3 extends over 15 amino acids. Per germline, CDR1 SGHNT and CDR2 YYREEE (reference sequence). The CDR3, as DNA: TGTGCCAGCAGCGCAGGGCGTCGAGATGGAAACACCATATATTTT. Protein sequence: CASSAGRRDGNTIYF.

The sample holds one count of this clone. The chain combines TRBV5-4 with TRBJ2-2; D is possibly TRBD2 (5 bases). The CDR3 runs 18 residues. The germline CDR1 and CDR2 sequences are SGHNT and YYREEE (reference sequence). Trimming left V 1 base short and J 2 bases short, with 18 bases between. CDR3 region: CASSLLEDAAGNTGELFF. The CDR3 DNA is TGTGCCAGCAGCTTGTTGGAGGACGCGGCAGGTAACACCGGGGAGCTGTTTTTT.

Regarding this clone: The same CDR3 also results from other DNA sequences found in this sample. The chain employs TRBV18 and TRBJ2-1; D perhaps matches TRBD1 (5 bases). This CDR3 comprises 12 residues. V lost 2 bases to trimming and J lost 9 bases, with 8 bases between them. The germline V gene encodes CDR1 KGHSH and CDR2 LQKENI. The CDR3 is CASSPWGPEQFF. CDR3 in DNA: TGTGCCAGCTCACCATGGGGCCCTGAGCAGTTCTTC.

This clone was detected only once. The rearrangement joins TRBV6-6 to TRBJ2-5, with 8 nucleotides matching TRBD2. The germline CDR1 and CDR2 sequences are MNHNY and SVGAGI (reference sequence). The CDR3 totals 15 residues. With V trimmed by 5 bases and J by 5 bases, 10 bases remained unmatched. Here the CDR3 DNA reads TGTGCCAGCAGTACGTCAGCGGGAGTGTTGGAGACCCAGTACTTC. Residues: CASSTSAGVLETQYF.

The rearrangement joins TRBV6-6 to TRBJ1-5; D gene ambiguous. CDR1 and CDR2 (germline): MNHNY, SVGAGI (reference sequence). This CDR3 comprises 14 residues. Between the trimmed V and J ends, which lost 7 bases and 2 bases, there was a span of 12 bases. CDR3 residues: CASKRNRGNQPQHF. The DNA of the CDR3 is TGTGCCAGCAAAAGGAACAGAGGCAATCAGCCCCAGCATTTT.

This chain uses TRBV14 with TRBJ2-1, with 13 bases aligning to TRBD2. The CDR3 loop spans 16 amino acids. CDR1 is SGHDN and CDR2 is FVKESK in the germline V gene. Trimming cost V 1 base and J 6 bases; bases outside gene matches: 3. Here the CDR3 reads CASSQVWTSGSNEQFF. The CDR3 DNA is TGTGCCAGCAGCCAAGTTTGGACTAGCGGGAGCAATGAGCAGTTCTTC.

The rearrangement uses TRBV18 and TRBJ2-2; D is unresolved. Germline values: CDR1 KGHSH, CDR2 LQKENI. This CDR3 spans 12 amino acids. Trimming left V 4 bases short and J 3 bases short, with 3 bases between. This CDR3 is CASSLDTGELFF. In DNA, the CDR3 is TGTGCCAGCTCACTGGACACCGGGGAGCTGTTTTTT. Together with reference TRBV18 and TRBJ2-2, the CDR3 gives the full variable domain: NAGVMQNPRHLVRRRGQEARLRCSPMKGHSHVYWYRQLPEEGLKFMVYLQKENIIDESGMPKERFSAEFPKEGPSILRIQQVVRGDSAAYFCASSLDTGELFFGEGSRLTVL.

The rearrangement links TRBV20-1 to TRBJ1-1; the D gene is possibly TRBD1 (6 bases). Germline assignment: CDR1 DFQATT and CDR2 SNEGSKA (reference sequence). The CDR3 runs to 11 residues. Between the trimmed V and J ends, which lost 6 bases and 4 bases, there was a span of 9 bases. This CDR3 is CSAADSTEAFF. The CDR3 DNA reads TGCAGTGCCGCGGACAGCACTGAAGCTTTCTTT.

The chain recombines TRBV5-1 with TRBJ2-1; a possible D gene is TRBD1 (6 bases). The length of the CDR3 is 15 residues. Deletions cut 1 base from V and 4 bases from J, with 12 bases between. Germline CDR1 is SGHRS and CDR2 is YFSETQ. CDR3 DNA sequence: TGCGCCAGCAGCTTGCAGCAGGGGAGTTACAATGAGCAGTTCTTC. This gives the protein CASSLQQGSYNEQFF.

This chain uses TRBV10-1 with TRBJ2-1; D may be TRBD2 (5 bases). Deletions cut 2 bases from V and 0 bases from J, with 8 bases between. This CDR3 has 15 residues. Germline CDR1 WNHNN, CDR2 SYGVQD (reference sequence). The CDR3: CASSEGGGSYNEQFF. The CDR3, as DNA: TGCGCCAGCAGTGAGGGCGGAGGCTCCTACAATGAGCAGTTCTTC.

The chain has TRBV19 and TRBJ2-1; 7 bases are a match to TRBD1. From germline, CDR1 is LNHDA and CDR2 SQIVND (reference sequence). CDR3 length: 16 residues. The V gene end was trimmed by 7 bases and the J gene end by 2 bases; junction bases not matched to a gene: 11. The CDR3 loop is CASTSLTGAAYNEQFF. In DNA, the CDR3 is TGTGCCAGTACCTCCTTAACAGGGGCGGCCTACAATGAGCAGTTCTTC.

Points on this clone: Within the sample, other DNA sequences also encode this same CDR3. The chain uses TRBV29-1 and TRBJ2-7; 9 positions agree with TRBD1. After removal of 7 bases from V and 4 bases from J, the junction contained 5 bases not matched to a gene. Germline V gives CDR1 SQVTM, CDR2 ANQGSEA. The CDR3 totals 12 residues. The CDR3 sequence: CSAGQGRYEQYF. The CDR3 DNA is TGCAGCGCGGGACAGGGCCGTTACGAGCAGTACTTC.

CDR3 in amino acids: CASSPTGSETQYF. The DNA for the CDR3 is TGTGCCAGCTCACCGACAGGGTCAGAGACCCAGTACTTC. The genes are TRBV18 and TRBJ2-5, with 7 bases lining up with TRBD1. There are 13 residues in the CDR3. V gave up 3 bases and J gave up 4 bases; unmatched junction bases: 2. Germline V gene data show CDR1 as KGHSH and CDR2 as LQKENI.

V and J are TRBV11-2 and TRBJ2-7; tentatively, D is TRBD1 (7 bases). The CDR3 extends over 14 amino acids. Germline-derived CDR1 and CDR2 are SGHAT and FQNNGV. Trimming removed 3 bases at V and 1 base at J, with 10 bases between. CDR3 loop: CASSLAGQSYEQYF. CDR3 coding DNA: TGTGCCAGCAGCTTGGCGGGACAGTCCTACGAGCAGTACTTC.

This clone was recorded a few times. This rearrangement joins TRBV28 to TRBJ2-2, with 8 positions matching TRBD1. This CDR3 contains 19 residues. The germline V gene has CDR1 MDHEN and CDR2 SYDVKM. Trimming at V came to 6 bases and at J to 2 bases, leaving 17 bases not matched to a gene. CDR3 amino acids: CASRLPDRGGISNTGELFF. The CDR3 DNA reads TGTGCCAGCAGACTCCCCGACAGGGGTGGTATTAGTAACACCGGGGAGCTGTTTTTT.

This chain joins TRBV9 and TRBJ2-3; D unresolved. The germline V gene has CDR1 SGDLS and CDR2 YYNGEE. V lost 3 bases and J 4 bases, leaving 9 bases between the germline ends. CDR3 size: 13 residues. CDR3: CASSESLSDTQYF. The CDR3 DNA reads as TGTGCCAGCAGCGAATCGCTGTCAGATACGCAGTATTTT. Combining the CDR3 with reference TRBV9 and TRBJ2-3 gives the whole variable domain DSGVTQTPKHLITATGQRVTLRCSPRSGDLSVYWYQQSLDQGLQFLIQYYNGEERAKGNILERFSAQQFPDLHSELNLSSLELGDSALYFCASSESLSDTQYFGPGTRLTVL.